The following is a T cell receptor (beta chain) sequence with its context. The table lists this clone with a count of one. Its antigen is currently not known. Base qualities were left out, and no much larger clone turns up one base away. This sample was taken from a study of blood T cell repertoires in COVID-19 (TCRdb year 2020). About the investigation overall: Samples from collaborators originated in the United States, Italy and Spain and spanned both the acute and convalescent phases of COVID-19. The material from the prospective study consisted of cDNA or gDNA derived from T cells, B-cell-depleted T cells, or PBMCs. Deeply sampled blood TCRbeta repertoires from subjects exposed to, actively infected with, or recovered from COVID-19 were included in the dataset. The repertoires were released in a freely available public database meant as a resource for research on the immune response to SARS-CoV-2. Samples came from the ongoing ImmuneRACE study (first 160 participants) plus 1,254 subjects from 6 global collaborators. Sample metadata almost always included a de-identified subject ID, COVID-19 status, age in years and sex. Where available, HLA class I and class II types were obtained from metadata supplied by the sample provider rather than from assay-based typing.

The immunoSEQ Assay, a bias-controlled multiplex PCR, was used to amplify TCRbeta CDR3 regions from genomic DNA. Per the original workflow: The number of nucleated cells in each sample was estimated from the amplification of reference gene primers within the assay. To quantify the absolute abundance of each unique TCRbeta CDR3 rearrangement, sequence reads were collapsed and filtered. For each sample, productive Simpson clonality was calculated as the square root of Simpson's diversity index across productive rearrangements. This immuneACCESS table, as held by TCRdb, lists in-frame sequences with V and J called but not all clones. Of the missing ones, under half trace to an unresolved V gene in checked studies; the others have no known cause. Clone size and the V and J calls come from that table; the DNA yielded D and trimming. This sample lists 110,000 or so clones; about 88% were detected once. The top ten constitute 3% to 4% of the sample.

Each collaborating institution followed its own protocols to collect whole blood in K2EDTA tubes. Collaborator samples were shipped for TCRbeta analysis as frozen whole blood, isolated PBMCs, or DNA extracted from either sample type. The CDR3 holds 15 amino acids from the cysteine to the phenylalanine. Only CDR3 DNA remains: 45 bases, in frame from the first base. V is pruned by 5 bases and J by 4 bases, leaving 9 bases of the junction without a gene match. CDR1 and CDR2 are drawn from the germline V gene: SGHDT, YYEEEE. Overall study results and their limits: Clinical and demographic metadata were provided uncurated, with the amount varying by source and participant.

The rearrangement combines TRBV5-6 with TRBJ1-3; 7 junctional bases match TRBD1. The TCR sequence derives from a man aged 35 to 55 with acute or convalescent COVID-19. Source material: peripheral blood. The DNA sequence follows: TGTGCCAGCAGTCAAACCGGGACAGCGGGAAACACCATATATTTT. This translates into CASSQTGTAGNTIYF.